This record looks at one T cell receptor (beta chain) sequence and its context. These data belong to a study of CDR3 diversity in severe acne. MiXCR, applied by TCRdb to the PCR reads, yields one record per CDR3 protein. Here the sample spans more than 85,000 distinct CDR3 sequences, less than 65% being singletons. Germline assignment: CDR1 SGHRS and CDR2 YFSETQ. The CDR3 sequence is 18 residues long. J gave up 3 bases and V 4 bases, and 14 bases lay outside the gene matches. This TCR came from a male donor with severe acne vulgaris. The sample comprised blood. This chain links TRBV5-1 with TRBJ2-7, with 12 bases lining up with TRBD2. The CDR3 reads CASSKGTSGSPWVYEQYF. Written as DNA, the CDR3 is TGCGCCAGCAGCAAAGGGACTAGCGGGTCCCCATGGGTCTACGAGCAGTACTTC.